This entry is about one T cell receptor (beta chain). What it binds is unknown. Other DNA sequences from this sample encode an identical CDR3 as well. The sample is drawn from a study of tissue T cells after allogeneic stem cell transplantation. This CDR3 has 14 residues. The germline CDR1 and CDR2 sequences are LGHNA and YSLEER. V shed 4 bases and J 4 bases; nucleotides not matched to a gene: 5. Measured with immunoSEQ multiplex PCR; TCRdb has only the in-frame clones, and not every one. Among about 4,400 clones, approximately 72% were seen once, and the ten largest hold around 7%. Study-wide points: The study did not identify alloreactive or antigen-specific tissue TCRs, and some clones might be persisting host cells.

J is TRBJ1-1 and V is TRBV4-3; 8 bases agree with TRBD1. Sequenced here: left colon tissue, sampled at autopsy. The receptor comes from a male donor at least 60 years old with lung cancer. CDR3 amino acids: CASSLDRASTEAFF. In nucleotides, the CDR3 is TGCGCCAGCAGCCTGGACAGGGCGAGCACTGAAGCTTTCTTT.